What follows are 22 T cell receptor beta chains derived from one specimen sequenced in a study of T cell repertoires in aging, cancer and after chemotherapy. Amplification of TCR beta used genomic DNA extracted from peripheral blood. Multiplex touch-down PCR with TRB-A/B primers amplified rearranged V-D-J TRB sequences. MiXCR, run by TCRdb on the multiplex PCR reads, gives a single entry per CDR3 protein. The sample has about 2,500 distinct CDR3 sequences, about 27% seen once; the top ten hold 5.2%. The sample comprised blood. Receptors originate from a human donor in good health.

In this sample, this clonotype is medium-sized. This chain joins TRBV6-5 and TRBJ2-3; D unclear. The CDR3 has 13 amino acids. The ends were cut back, 2 bases at V and 0 bases at J, with 3 bases in the middle. Germline CDR1 is MNHEY and CDR2 is SVGAGI. The DNA for the CDR3 is TGTGCCAGCAGTTACGGGAGCACAGATACGCAGTATTTT. Translation: CASSYGSTDTQYF.

Relative to its sample, this clonotype is medium-sized (0.01 to 0.1%). The V call is TRBV5-5, the J call TRBJ1-1; D gene uncertain. The CDR3 extends over 14 amino acids. Trimming took off 0 bases at V and 1 base at J, with 7 bases between the two ends. Per germline, CDR1 SGHKS and CDR2 YYEKEE (reference sequence). CDR3 residues: CASSLGWQNTEAFF. CDR3 in DNA: TGTGCCAGCAGCTTGGGATGGCAGAACACTGAAGCTTTCTTT. Full variable domain (rest looked up from reference TRBV5-5 and TRBJ1-1): DAGVTQSPTHLIKTRGQQVTLRCSPISGHKSVSWYQQVLGQGPQFIFQYYEKEERGRGNFPDRFSARQFPNYSSELNVNALLLGDSALYLCASSLGWQNTEAFFGQGTRLTVV.

This clonotype ranks as medium-sized. The chain couples TRBV13 to TRBJ2-7; D unclear. V was clipped by 4 bases and J by 3 bases, with 10 bases between them. CDR3 length: 13 amino acids. Germline lookup yields CDR1 PRHDT and CDR2 FYEKMQ (reference sequence). The CDR3 sequence: CASSSDTDYEQYF. The CDR3 nucleotides read TGTGCCAGCAGCTCCGACACCGACTACGAGCAGTACTTC.

Sample share makes this clonotype large. The chain couples TRBV6-5 to TRBJ1-6; TRBD1 might be the D (5 bases). The germline gives CDR1 MNHEY, CDR2 SVGAGI. V lost 2 bases and J lost 14, with 28 bases in between. The CDR3 consists of 18 residues. CDR3 nucleotide sequence: TGTGCCAGCAGTTACGGGCAGGCCCTGGGGGTTCGCGGTTTGTCCCTCCACTTT. Its translation is CASSYGQALGVRGLSLHF.

This clonotype is medium-sized. The chain couples TRBV4-2 to TRBJ1-1, with D possibly matching TRBD1 (5 bases). Germline values: CDR1 LGHNA, CDR2 YNFKEQ. This CDR3 has 16 residues. V was pared by 1 base and J by 0 bases, with 12 bases between. The CDR3 is CASSQAGTVVNTEAFF. Written as DNA, the CDR3 is TGTGCCAGCAGCCAAGCGGGGACGGTGGTGAACACTGAAGCTTTCTTT.

This clonotype counts as medium-sized. This chain joins TRBV27 and TRBJ1-6; weak D call: TRBD1 (5 bases). CDR1 MNHEY and CDR2 SMNVEV come from the germline V gene (reference sequence). CDR3 size: 16 residues. V gave up 5 bases and J gave up 10 bases, with 21 bases separating them. For the CDR3, the DNA is TGTGCCAGCAGTCCCCTCCCCGGGACGGCAGACTCACCCCTCCACTTT. This codes for CASSPLPGTADSPLHF.

By its share, this clonotype is medium-sized. J is TRBJ2-1 and V is TRBV4-1; perhaps D is TRBD1 or TRBD2 (5 bases each). Germline CDR1 is MGHRA and CDR2 is YSYEKL. This CDR3 has 15 amino acids. Trimming shortened V by 1 base and J by 3 bases, and 10 bases separated the two germline ends. The CDR3 loop is CASSQGDGLYNEQFF. DNA of the CDR3: TGCGCCAGCAGCCAAGGGGACGGCCTCTACAATGAGCAGTTCTTC.

By share, this clonotype ranks as medium-sized. This chain uses TRBV20-1 with TRBJ2-3; 8 nucleotides line up with TRBD2. The CDR3 spans 15 residues. V dropped 3 bases and J dropped 8; count of bases not matched to a gene: 13. CDR1 and CDR2 from the germline V gene are DFQATT and SNEGSKA (reference sequence). The CDR3 here is CSASRTGGESATQYF. The CDR3 bases are TGCAGTGCTAGTAGAACGGGGGGGGAGTCTGCTACGCAGTATTTT.

By proportion, this clonotype is medium-sized (0.01 to 0.1%). The rearrangement uses TRBV10-3 and TRBJ2-3, with D unclear. The CDR3 length is 16 residues. V lost 2 bases and J 4 bases, leaving 16 bases between the germline ends. Germline V lookup: CDR1 ENHRY, CDR2 SYGVKD. The CDR3 loop reads CAISEGLVGFADTQYF. CDR3 bases: TGTGCCATCAGTGAGGGGCTAGTCGGGTTTGCAGATACGCAGTATTTT.

This clonotype is classed as medium-sized. The chain links TRBV24-1 to TRBJ2-1, with D maybe TRBD1 (6 bases). Germline-derived CDR1 and CDR2 are KGHDR and SFDVKD. The CDR3 loop spans 13 amino acids. V was pared by 5 bases and J by 8 bases, with 12 bases between. The CDR3 protein is CATSGGGHDEQFF. The CDR3 DNA follows: TGTGCCACCAGTGGTGGGGGACACGATGAGCAGTTCTTC.

By share of the sample, this clonotype is medium-sized. The chain uses TRBV7-2 and TRBJ1-2; 8 nucleotides agree with TRBD1. V shed 5 bases, J shed 0 bases, and the junction held 14 bases outside the gene matches. In germline, CDR1 is SGHTA, CDR2 FQGNSA. This CDR3 spans 18 amino acids. Here the CDR3 DNA reads TGTGCCAGCAGCCCCCACAGGGGGGCCCGGGTGGCTAACTATGGCTACACCTTC. Protein: CASSPHRGARVANYGYTF.

This clonotype is deemed medium-sized. The rearrangement joins TRBV5-4 to TRBJ1-2, with 8 bases aligning to TRBD1. The germline gives CDR1 SGHNT, CDR2 YYREEE (reference sequence). Trimming took 0 bases from V and 8 from J; bases not matched to a gene: 6. The CDR3 is 14 residues long. DNA for the CDR3: TGTGCCAGCAGCTTGGGGGCAGGGGGCAAAGGCTACACCTTC. Protein: CASSLGAGGKGYTF.

By sample share, this clonotype is medium-sized. The rearrangement joins TRBV20-1 to TRBJ1-3; D not certain. V was pared by 0 bases and J by 4 bases, with 7 bases between. CDR1 DFQATT and CDR2 SNEGSKA come from the germline V gene (reference sequence). The CDR3 is 13 amino acids. The DNA of the CDR3 is TGCAGTGCTAGAGAAAATCCAGGAAACACCATATATTTT. It is translated as CSARENPGNTIYF.

By sample fraction, this clonotype is large (0.1 to 1%). The rearrangement joins TRBV6-5 to TRBJ1-4, with 7 bases aligning to TRBD1. V shed 6 bases and J 5 bases; nucleotides not matched to a gene: 6. CDR1 MNHEY and CDR2 SVGAGI come from the germline V gene. The CDR3 consists of 14 residues. The CDR3 sequence: CASSRQGGNEKLFF. The CDR3 bases are TGTGCCAGCAGCCGACAGGGAGGAAATGAAAAACTGTTTTTT.

V is TRBV20-1 and J is TRBJ2-7, with 7 bases matching TRBD1. Trimming at V came to 5 bases and at J to 4 bases, leaving 8 bases not matched to a gene. CDR3 size: 13 residues. Per germline, CDR1 DFQATT and CDR2 SNEGSKA (reference sequence). As DNA, the CDR3 is TGCAGTGCTCAGGGGGTCGAAGGGTACGAGCAGTACTTC. As protein: CSAQGVEGYEQYF.

The CDR3 is CASSYATSGGAKTQYF. The CDR3 DNA sequence: TGTGCCAGCAGTTACGCCACTAGCGGGGGGGCAAAGACCCAGTACTTC. This chain connects TRBV6-5 to TRBJ2-5; 13 bases agree with TRBD2. The CDR3 sequence is 16 residues long. Germline assignment: CDR1 MNHEY and CDR2 SVGAGI. Unmatched junction bases numbered 6, after V lost 2 bases and J lost 6 bases.

J is TRBJ2-3 and V is TRBV6-5, with no clear D. CDR1 and CDR2 from the germline V gene are MNHEY and SVGAGI. V was trimmed by 4 bases and J by 6 bases, leaving 8 bases between them. CDR3 length equals 12 residues. CDR3 DNA: TGTGCCAGCAGTTCCCCCGGGGATACGCAGTATTTT. It yields the protein CASSSPGDTQYF.

This clonotype is medium-sized in the sample. V is TRBV6-6 and J is TRBJ2-1; TRBD2 agrees at 8 bases. Unmatched junction bases numbered 11, after V lost 2 bases and J lost 5 bases. The CDR3 sequence is 17 residues long. Germline values: CDR1 MNHNY, CDR2 SVGAGI (reference sequence). The CDR3 is CASSYQSGGAGDNEQFF. CDR3 DNA sequence: TGTGCCAGCAGTTACCAGTCGGGGGGAGCGGGGGACAATGAGCAGTTCTTC.

The genes are TRBV6-2 or TRBV6-3 and TRBJ1-2; TRBD1 matches at 10 bases. CDR3 size: 14 residues. After removal of 0 bases from V and 7 bases from J, the junction contained 2 bases not matched to a gene. The V gene's germline CDR1 is MNHEY and CDR2 SVGEGT. Here the CDR3 DNA reads TGTGCCAGCAGTTACTCGACAGGGGGCCGTGGCTACACCTTC. Translated: CASSYSTGGRGYTF.

This clonotype is medium-sized within its sample. The chain has TRBV2 and TRBJ2-1, with D perhaps TRBD1 or TRBD2 (6 bases each). Germline V gene lookup returns CDR1 SNHLY and CDR2 FYNNEI. The CDR3 length is 15 residues. V lost 1 base, J lost 2 bases, and 9 bases lay in between. The CDR3, as DNA: TGTGCCAGCAGTGAAGGGGGGGCAGCCTACAATGAGCAGTTCTTC. As protein: CASSEGGAAYNEQFF. The full variable domain, in which reference TRBV2 and TRBJ2-1 provide the parts outside the CDR3, is EPEVTQTPSHQVTQMGQEVILRCVPISNHLYFYWYRQILGQKVEFLVSFYNNEISEKSEIFDDQFSVERPDGSNFTLKIRSTKLEDSAMYFCASSEGGAAYNEQFFGPGTRLTVL.

This clonotype qualifies as medium-sized. V and J are TRBV5-5 and TRBJ2-5; 9 bases map to TRBD2. Germline V gene data show CDR1 as SGHKS and CDR2 as YYEKEE (reference sequence). The length of the CDR3 is 14 residues. The V segment lost 3 bases and the J segment 1 base; nucleotides outside the gene matches: 1. The CDR3, as DNA: TGTGCCAGCAGCTGGGGACTAGCCCAAGAGACCCAGTACTTC. Residues: CASSWGLAQETQYF.

This chain links TRBV12-3 or TRBV12-4 with TRBJ2-3, with 15 bases that match TRBD2. J lost 7 bases, V lost 6 bases, and 8 bases had no gene match. This CDR3 spans 16 amino acids. The CDR3 reads CASRPGLAGGPNTQYF. As DNA, the CDR3 is TGTGCCAGCAGGCCAGGACTAGCGGGGGGGCCCAATACGCAGTATTTT.